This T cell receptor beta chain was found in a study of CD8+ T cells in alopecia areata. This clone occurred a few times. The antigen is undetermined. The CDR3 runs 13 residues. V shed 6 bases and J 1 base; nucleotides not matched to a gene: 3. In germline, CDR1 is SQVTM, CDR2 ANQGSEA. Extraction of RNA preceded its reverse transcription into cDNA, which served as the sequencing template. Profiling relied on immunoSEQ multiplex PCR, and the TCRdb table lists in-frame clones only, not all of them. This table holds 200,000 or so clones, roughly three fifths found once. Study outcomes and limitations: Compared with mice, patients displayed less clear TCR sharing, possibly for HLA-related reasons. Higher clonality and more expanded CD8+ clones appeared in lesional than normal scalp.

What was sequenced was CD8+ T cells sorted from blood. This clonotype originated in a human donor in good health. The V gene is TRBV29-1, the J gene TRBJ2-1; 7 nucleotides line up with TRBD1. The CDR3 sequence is CSVARGSYNEQFF. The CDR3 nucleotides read TGCAGCGTCGCCAGGGGGTCCTACAATGAGCAGTTCTTC.